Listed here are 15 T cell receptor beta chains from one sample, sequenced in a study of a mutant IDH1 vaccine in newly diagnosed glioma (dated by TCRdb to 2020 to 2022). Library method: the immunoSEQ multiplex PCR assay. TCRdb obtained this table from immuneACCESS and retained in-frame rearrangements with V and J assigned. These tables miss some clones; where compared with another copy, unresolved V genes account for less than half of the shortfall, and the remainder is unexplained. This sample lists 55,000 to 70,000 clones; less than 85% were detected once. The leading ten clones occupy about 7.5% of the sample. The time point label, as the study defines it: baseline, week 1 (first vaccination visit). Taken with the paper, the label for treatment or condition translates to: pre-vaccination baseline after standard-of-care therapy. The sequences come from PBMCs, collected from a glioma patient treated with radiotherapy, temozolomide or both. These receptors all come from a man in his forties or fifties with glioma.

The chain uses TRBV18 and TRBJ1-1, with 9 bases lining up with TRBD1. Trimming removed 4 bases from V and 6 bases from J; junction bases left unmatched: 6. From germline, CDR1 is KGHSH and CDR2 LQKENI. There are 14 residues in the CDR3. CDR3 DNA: TGTGCCAGCTCACTAGGACAGGGGCGGCCTGAAGCTTTCTTT. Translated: CASSLGQGRPEAFF.

CDR3 sequence: CASSSTGLSNQPQHF. The DNA for the CDR3 is TGTGCCAGCAGCTCGACAGGGCTTAGCAATCAGCCCCAGCATTTT. The chain links TRBV7-8 to TRBJ1-5; 7 bases align to TRBD1. Trimming at V came to 4 bases and at J to 0 bases, leaving 3 bases not matched to a gene. CDR3 length: 15 amino acids. Germline CDR1 and CDR2: SGHVS and FQNEAQ.

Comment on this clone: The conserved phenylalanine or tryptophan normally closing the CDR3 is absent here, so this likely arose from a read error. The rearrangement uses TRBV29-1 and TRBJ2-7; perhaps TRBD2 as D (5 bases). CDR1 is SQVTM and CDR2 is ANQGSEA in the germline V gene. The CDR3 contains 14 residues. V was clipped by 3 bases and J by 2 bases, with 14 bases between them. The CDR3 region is CSVELRTETYEQYL. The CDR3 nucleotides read TGCAGCGTTGAGCTCAGGACTGAGACCTACGAGCAGTACCTC.

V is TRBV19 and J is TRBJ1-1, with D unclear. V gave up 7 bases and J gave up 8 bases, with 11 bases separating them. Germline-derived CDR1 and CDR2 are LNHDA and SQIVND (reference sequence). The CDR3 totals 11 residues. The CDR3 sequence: CASTEREEAFF. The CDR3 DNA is TGTGCCAGTACGGAAAGGGAGGAAGCTTTCTTT. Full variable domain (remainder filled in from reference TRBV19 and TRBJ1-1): DGGITQSPKYLFRKEGQNVTLSCEQNLNHDAMYWYRQDPGQGLRLIYYSQIVNDFQKGDIAEGYSVSREKKESFPLTVTSAQKNPTAFYLCASTEREEAFFGQGTRLTVV.

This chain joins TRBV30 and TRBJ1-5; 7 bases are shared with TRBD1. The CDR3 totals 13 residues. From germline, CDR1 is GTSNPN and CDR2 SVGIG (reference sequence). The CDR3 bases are TGTGCGACTGGACAGGATAGCAATCAGCCCCAGCATTTT. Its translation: CATGQDSNQPQHF.

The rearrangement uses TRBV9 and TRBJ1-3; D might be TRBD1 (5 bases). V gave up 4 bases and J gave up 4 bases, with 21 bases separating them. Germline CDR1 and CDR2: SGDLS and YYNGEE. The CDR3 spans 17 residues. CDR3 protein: CASSSLGGNPGGNTIYF. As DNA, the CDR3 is TGTGCCAGCAGCTCCCTGGGGGGAAATCCAGGCGGAAACACCATATATTTT.

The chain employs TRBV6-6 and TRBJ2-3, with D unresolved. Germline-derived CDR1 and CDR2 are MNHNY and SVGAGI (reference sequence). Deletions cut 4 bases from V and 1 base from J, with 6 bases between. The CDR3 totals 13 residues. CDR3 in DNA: TGTGCCAGCAGTTTATCTCGCACAGATACGCAGTATTTT. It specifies CASSLSRTDTQYF.

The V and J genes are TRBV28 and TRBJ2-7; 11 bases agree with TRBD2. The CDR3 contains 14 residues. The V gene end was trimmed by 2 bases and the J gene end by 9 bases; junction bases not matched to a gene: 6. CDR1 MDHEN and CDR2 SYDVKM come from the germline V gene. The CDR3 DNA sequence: TGTGCCAGCAGTTTAAAAACTAGCGGGGGAGGGCAGTACTTC. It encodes CASSLKTSGGGQYF. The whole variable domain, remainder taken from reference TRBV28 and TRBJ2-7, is DVKVTQSSRYLVKRTGEKVFLECVQDMDHENMFWYRQDPGLGLRLIYFSYDVKMKEKGDIPEGYSVSREKKERFSLILESASTNQTSMYLCASSLKTSGGGQYFGPGTRLTVT.

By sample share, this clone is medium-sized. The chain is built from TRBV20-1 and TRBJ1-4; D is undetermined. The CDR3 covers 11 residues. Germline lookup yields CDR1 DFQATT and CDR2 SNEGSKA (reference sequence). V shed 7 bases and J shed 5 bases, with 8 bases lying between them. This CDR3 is CSVHKNEKLFF. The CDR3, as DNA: TGCAGTGTCCACAAGAATGAAAAACTGTTTTTT.

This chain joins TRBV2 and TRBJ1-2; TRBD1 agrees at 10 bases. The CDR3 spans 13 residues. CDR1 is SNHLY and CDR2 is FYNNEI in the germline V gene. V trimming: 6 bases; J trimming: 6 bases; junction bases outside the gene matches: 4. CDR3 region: CASSGDRGDGYTF. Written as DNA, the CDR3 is TGTGCCAGCAGCGGGGACAGGGGAGATGGCTACACCTTC. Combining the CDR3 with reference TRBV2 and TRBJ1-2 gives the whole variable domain EPEVTQTPSHQVTQMGQEVILRCVPISNHLYFYWYRQILGQKVEFLVSFYNNEISEKSEIFDDQFSVERPDGSNFTLKIRSTKLEDSAMYFCASSGDRGDGYTFGSGTRLTVV.

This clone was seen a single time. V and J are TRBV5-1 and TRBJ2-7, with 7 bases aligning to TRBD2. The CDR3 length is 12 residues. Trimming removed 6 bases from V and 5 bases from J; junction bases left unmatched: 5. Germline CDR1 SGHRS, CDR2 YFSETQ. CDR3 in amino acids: CASMASGNEQYF. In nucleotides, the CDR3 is TGCGCCAGCATGGCGAGCGGGAACGAGCAGTACTTC.

For the CDR3, the DNA is TGCGCCAGCAGCTTGTCTATGGGGGAAGGTAATGAGCAGTTCTTC. Its protein product is CASSLSMGEGNEQFF. The chain employs TRBV5-1 and TRBJ2-1; D tentatively reads TRBD1 or TRBD2 (5 bases each). CDR1 and CDR2 from the germline V gene are SGHRS and YFSETQ. This CDR3 contains 15 residues. Trimming took 1 base from V and 7 from J, leaving 15 bases between them.

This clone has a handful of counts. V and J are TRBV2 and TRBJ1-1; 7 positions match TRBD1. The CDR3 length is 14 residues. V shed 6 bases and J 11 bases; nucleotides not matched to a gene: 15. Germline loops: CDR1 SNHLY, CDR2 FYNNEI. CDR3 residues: CASSEIRQGGGAFF. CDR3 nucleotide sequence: TGTGCCAGCAGCGAGATCAGACAGGGTGGAGGGGCTTTCTTT. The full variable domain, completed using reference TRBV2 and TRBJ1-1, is EPEVTQTPSHQVTQMGQEVILRCVPISNHLYFYWYRQILGQKVEFLVSFYNNEISEKSEIFDDQFSVERPDGSNFTLKIRSTKLEDSAMYFCASSEIRQGGGAFFGQGTRLTVV.

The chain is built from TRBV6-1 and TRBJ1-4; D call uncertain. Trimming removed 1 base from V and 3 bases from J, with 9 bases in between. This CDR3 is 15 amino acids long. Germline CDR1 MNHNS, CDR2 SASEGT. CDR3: CASSEGEGSNEKLFF. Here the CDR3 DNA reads TGTGCCAGCAGTGAAGGGGAGGGCTCTAATGAAAAACTGTTTTTT.

CDR3: CASSPGQGAQPQHF. The CDR3 nucleotides read TGCGCCAGCAGCCCGGGACAGGGGGCACAGCCCCAGCATTTT. The V and J genes are TRBV5-1 and TRBJ1-5, with 12 bases fitting TRBD1. J gave up 7 bases and V 4 bases, and 3 bases lay outside the gene matches. CDR3 length equals 14 residues. Germline CDR1 SGHRS, CDR2 YFSETQ.